A single sample is the source of the 19 T cell receptor beta chains below, sequenced in a study of blood T cell repertoires in COVID-19. Sequencing used immunoSEQ multiplex PCR; TCRdb keeps in-frame clones, though not all of them. The table has some 130,000 clones, approximately 82% seen once. Sample: peripheral blood. Receptors originate from a man aged 55 to 70 who had recovered from COVID-19.

This clone is a singleton in its sample. The chain links TRBV2 to TRBJ2-3; tentative D call: TRBD1 (6 bases). V was cut by 5 bases and J by 2 bases, with 14 bases left in between. Germline assignment: CDR1 SNHLY and CDR2 FYNNEI. There are 15 residues in the CDR3. CDR3 DNA sequence: TGTGCCAGCAGTCGATTAACAGGGAACACAGATACGCAGTATTTT. It is translated as CASSRLTGNTDTQYF. Looking up the rest from reference TRBV2 and TRBJ2-3 gives the full variable domain: EPEVTQTPSHQVTQMGQEVILRCVPISNHLYFYWYRQILGQKVEFLVSFYNNEISEKSEIFDDQFSVERPDGSNFTLKIRSTKLEDSAMYFCASSRLTGNTDTQYFGPGTRLTVL.

A word on this clone: Within the sample, other DNA sequences also encode this same CDR3. The rearrangement links TRBV13 to TRBJ2-3; TRBD2 agrees at 8 bases. J was trimmed by 4 bases and V by 1 base; bases with no gene match: 1. CDR3 length: 14 residues. Germline-derived CDR1 and CDR2 are PRHDT and FYEKMQ (reference sequence). The CDR3 bases are TGTGCCAGCAGCTTAGCGGGAGGGTCAGATACGCAGTATTTT. Residues: CASSLAGGSDTQYF.

This chain joins TRBV19 and TRBJ1-2; 7 nucleotides line up with TRBD1. The CDR3 has 14 amino acids. The germline V gene encodes CDR1 LNHDA and CDR2 SQIVND (reference sequence). V shed 3 bases and J 6 bases; nucleotides not matched to a gene: 7. CDR3 protein: CASSILDRANGYTF. The CDR3 coding sequence is TGTGCCAGTAGTATTTTAGACAGGGCGAATGGCTACACCTTC.

This clone was seen a few times. The V call is TRBV5-4, the J call TRBJ1-1; D is unresolved. Trimming left V 2 bases short and J 4 bases short, with 9 bases between. The CDR3 totals 13 residues. Germline V gene lookup returns CDR1 SGHNT and CDR2 YYREEE (reference sequence). The CDR3 sequence is CASSFTGATEAFF. For the CDR3, the DNA is TGTGCCAGCAGCTTTACTGGTGCCACTGAAGCTTTCTTT.

V is TRBV7-9 and J is TRBJ2-5; TRBD1 might be the D (6 bases). Trimming removed 4 bases from V and 4 bases from J, with 16 bases in between. This CDR3 region has 15 residues. CDR1 is SEHNR and CDR2 is FQNEAQ in the germline V gene (reference sequence). CDR3 protein: CASSSRRTALETQYF. The CDR3 DNA follows: TGTGCCAGCAGCTCCCGCCGGACAGCTTTAGAGACCCAGTACTTC.

The chain couples TRBV19 to TRBJ2-5, with 7 bases identical to TRBD1. The CDR3 is made up of 13 amino acids. The germline CDR1 and CDR2 sequences are LNHDA and SQIVND (reference sequence). Unmatched junction bases numbered 7, after V lost 7 bases and J lost 5 bases. The CDR3 spells CASTQGPGETQYF. The CDR3 DNA sequence: TGTGCCAGTACACAGGGGCCTGGGGAGACCCAGTACTTC.

This clone was seen more than once but under ten times. The chain uses TRBV6-5 and TRBJ2-1; D unresolved. The length of the CDR3 is 12 residues. Germline CDR1 MNHEY, CDR2 SVGAGI. V shed 6 bases and J shed 2 bases, with 5 bases lying between them. The CDR3 nucleotides read TGTGCCAGCAGCTTTACCTACAATGAGCAGTTCTTC. Its translation: CASSFTYNEQFF.

The genes are TRBV7-2 and TRBJ2-6, with D uncertain. The germline V gene encodes CDR1 SGHTA and CDR2 FQGNSA. Trimming removed 1 base from V and 2 bases from J, with 6 bases in between. The CDR3 consists of 15 residues. CDR3 sequence: CASSLELAGANVLTF. CDR3 bases: TGTGCCAGCAGCTTAGAGCTAGCTGGGGCCAACGTCCTGACTTTC.

The chain recombines TRBV11-3 with TRBJ2-5; 11 nucleotides agree with TRBD1. The ends lost 4 bases at V and 5 bases at J; junction bases unmatched: 6. The CDR3 has 15 amino acids. Germline CDR1 is SGHNT and CDR2 is YENEEA. The CDR3 DNA follows: TGTGCCAGCAGCTCCAGGACAGGGGGCGTCGAGACCCAGTACTTC. This translates into CASSSRTGGVETQYF.

This clone was recorded once. This rearrangement joins TRBV7-9 to TRBJ2-3; 8 bases are shared with TRBD1. The V and J ends lost 2 bases and 4 bases, in that order; junction bases with no gene match: 8. The CDR3 has 16 amino acids. The germline gives CDR1 SEHNR, CDR2 FQNEAQ (reference sequence). The CDR3 sequence is CASSLSRTGWADTQYF. The CDR3 DNA sequence: TGTGCCAGCAGCTTATCGAGGACAGGGTGGGCAGATACGCAGTATTTT.

The chain has TRBV10-3 and TRBJ1-6; the match to TRBD1 covers 11 bases. Per the germline V gene, CDR1 is ENHRY and CDR2 is SYGVKD. The CDR3 length is 15 residues. V dropped 3 bases and J dropped 9; count of bases not matched to a gene: 4. The CDR3 nucleotides read TGTGCCATCAGTGAATCCGGACAGGGGGCTTCACCCCTCCACTTT. Protein sequence: CAISESGQGASPLHF.

This rearrangement joins TRBV5-6 to TRBJ2-1, with 11 bases aligning to TRBD2. Germline trimming cut 3 bases from V and 5 bases from J; bases unmatched to any gene: 4. This CDR3 is 15 amino acids long. Germline CDR1 is SGHDT and CDR2 is YYEEEE. CDR3 loop: CASSSTSGGNNEQFF. The CDR3 coding sequence is TGTGCCAGCAGCTCAACTAGCGGGGGAAACAATGAGCAGTTCTTC.

V and J are TRBV7-2 and TRBJ2-7, with 8 bases matching TRBD1. CDR1 SGHTA and CDR2 FQGNSA come from the germline V gene. V lost 4 bases to trimming and J lost 6 bases; unmatched junction nucleotides: 8. The CDR3 consists of 14 residues. The CDR3 region has the DNA TGTGCCAGCAGCTCACCAGGGGGCACTGGCGAGCAGTACTTC. It codes for CASSSPGGTGEQYF. Together with reference TRBV7-2 and TRBJ2-7, the CDR3 gives the full variable domain: GAGVSQSPSNKVTEKGKDVELRCDPISGHTALYWYRQSLGQGLEFLIYFQGNSAPDKSGLPSDRFSAERTGGSVSTLTIQRTQQEDSAVYLCASSSPGGTGEQYFGPGTRLTVT.

The chain is built from TRBV7-2 and TRBJ1-2; a weak D match, TRBD1 (5 bases). The CDR3 runs 14 residues. The germline V gene encodes CDR1 SGHTA and CDR2 FQGNSA. Trimming shortened V by 5 bases and J by 4 bases, and 14 bases separated the two germline ends. The DNA for the CDR3 is TGTGCCAGCAGCGCCTATGGGGGGTCCTATGGCTACACCTTC. Protein product: CASSAYGGSYGYTF.

The CDR3 coding sequence is TGTGCCAGCAGGGAGGCGGAAAATCAGCCCCAGCATTTT. Its translation: CASREAENQPQHF. The chain joins TRBV6-5 to TRBJ1-5; D gene uncertain. The CDR3 runs to 13 residues. V was cut by 6 bases and J by 4 bases, with 10 bases left in between. The germline V gene has CDR1 MNHEY and CDR2 SVGAGI.

This clone was recorded only once. This rearrangement joins TRBV4-2 to TRBJ2-7; weak D call: TRBD2 (6 bases). Germline values: CDR1 LGHNA, CDR2 YNFKEQ. This CDR3 is built from 15 residues. The V and J ends lost 1 base and 2 bases respectively, with 12 bases between them. CDR3: CASSQGTGEAYEQYF. The CDR3 nucleotides read TGTGCCAGCAGCCAAGGGACGGGAGAGGCCTACGAGCAGTACTTC.

The V gene is TRBV6-6, the J gene TRBJ1-4; D may be TRBD1 (6 bases). Germline V CDR1 and CDR2: MNHNY, SVGAGI (reference sequence). The CDR3 has 16 residues. The V and J ends lost 2 bases and 0 bases respectively, with 10 bases between them. CDR3 bases: TGTGCCAGCAGTTACCCAGGGGTCCCAACTAATGAAAAACTGTTTTTT. It yields the protein CASSYPGVPTNEKLFF.

The chain carries TRBV5-1 and TRBJ2-5; tentatively, D is TRBD1 (6 bases). The CDR3 runs to 18 residues. V lost 4 bases and J 5 bases, leaving 27 bases between the germline ends. CDR1 is SGHRS, CDR2 YFSETQ, per germline. CDR3 nucleotide sequence: TGCGCCAGCAGCCTCCCAGACAGGCGATCTCTCACATCGGAGACCCAGTACTTC. The encoded protein is CASSLPDRRSLTSETQYF. Full variable domain (outside the CDR3, taken from reference TRBV5-1 and TRBJ2-5): KAGVTQTPRYLIKTRGQQVTLSCSPISGHRSVSWYQQTPGQGLQFLFEYFSETQRNKGNFPGRFSGRQFSNSRSEMNVSTLELGDSALYLCASSLPDRRSLTSETQYFGPGTRLLVL.

This clone was found a few times. V usage is TRBV3-1 (or the pseudogene TRBV3-2) and J usage is TRBJ2-3, with 7 bases fitting TRBD2. This CDR3 comprises 13 residues. In germline, CDR1 is LGHDT, CDR2 YNNKEL (reference sequence). Unmatched junction bases numbered 5, after V lost 3 bases and J lost 8 bases. CDR3: CASSQRGTTTQYF. In nucleotides, the CDR3 is TGTGCCAGCAGCCAGCGGGGGACTACTACGCAGTATTTT.